The 4 T cell receptor beta chains below were found in one sample sequenced in a study of cytomegalovirus exposure and HLA in healthy donors. PCR involved 60 Vbeta and 13 Jbeta primers. Sequencing was performed with immunoSEQ multiplex PCR; in TCRdb, only in-frame clones are kept and a portion is missing. This sample has approximately 100,000 clones, with approximately 70% found just once. Source material: PBMCs. These receptors all come from a man aged 35 to 55 in good health and CMV-seropositive.

This clone was found once. The rearrangement links TRBV9 to TRBJ2-3; TRBD1 might be the D (5 bases). V was cut by 0 bases and J by 1 base, with 15 bases left in between. CDR1 SGDLS and CDR2 YYNGEE come from the germline V gene. The CDR3 contains 17 residues. The CDR3, as DNA: TGTGCCAGCAGCGTAGCTACTTCGAGCAGGGGCACAGATACGCAGTATTTT. Translation: CASSVATSSRGTDTQYF.

The V call is TRBV30, the J call TRBJ2-3; D call uncertain. The CDR3 extends over 15 amino acids. CDR1 and CDR2 from the germline V gene are GTSNPN and SVGIG (reference sequence). V was cut by 0 bases and J by 4 bases, with 14 bases left in between. CDR3 amino acids: CAWSVDSKRADTQYF. The CDR3 DNA reads TGTGCCTGGAGTGTAGATAGCAAACGGGCAGATACGCAGTATTTT.

The chain links TRBV19 to TRBJ2-1; tentative D call: TRBD2 (6 bases). V lost 7 bases and J 6 bases, leaving 22 bases between the germline ends. CDR1 LNHDA and CDR2 SQIVND come from the germline V gene (reference sequence). This CDR3 is 16 amino acids long. The DNA for the CDR3 is TGTGCCAGTAAGCGTACGGGGGTAGGGGTGGGCAATGAGCAGTTCTTC. Its translation: CASKRTGVGVGNEQFF.

The chain recombines TRBV13 with TRBJ1-2, with 7 bases matching TRBD1. V was pared by 0 bases and J by 8 bases, with 15 bases of the junction left unmatched. Germline V CDR1 and CDR2: PRHDT, FYEKMQ (reference sequence). CDR3 size: 17 residues. CDR3 loop: CASSLGTPGQWGFGYTF. The CDR3 bases are TGTGCCAGCAGCTTAGGTACGCCGGGACAGTGGGGATTCGGCTACACCTTC.